This note documents a single T cell receptor (beta chain) sequence. The CDR3 runs 16 residues. Germline V lookup: CDR1 SGHDN, CDR2 FVKESK. Losses at the gene ends were 3 bases for V and 0 bases for J; bases not matched to a gene: 6. Sequenced by immunoSEQ multiplex PCR; TCRdb stores in-frame clones only, minus some. The sample consists of fewer than 300,000 clones, 82% of them appearing once. The data stem from a study of blood T cell repertoires in COVID-19. Looking at the study overall: The United States, Italy and Spain were the sources of the acute and convalescent COVID-19 samples. Sample material is recorded as cDNA or gDNA derived from T cells, B-cell-depleted T cells, or PBMCs.

The sequencing sample was made of peripheral blood. The chain combines TRBV14 with TRBJ2-7; 9 bases line up with TRBD2. This receptor was identified in a woman between 18 and 30 years old with acute or convalescent COVID-19. Here the CDR3 DNA reads TGTGCCAGCAGCCATTTTAGCGGGAGAGGCTCCTACGAGCAGTACTTC. This gives the protein CASSHFSGRGSYEQYF.